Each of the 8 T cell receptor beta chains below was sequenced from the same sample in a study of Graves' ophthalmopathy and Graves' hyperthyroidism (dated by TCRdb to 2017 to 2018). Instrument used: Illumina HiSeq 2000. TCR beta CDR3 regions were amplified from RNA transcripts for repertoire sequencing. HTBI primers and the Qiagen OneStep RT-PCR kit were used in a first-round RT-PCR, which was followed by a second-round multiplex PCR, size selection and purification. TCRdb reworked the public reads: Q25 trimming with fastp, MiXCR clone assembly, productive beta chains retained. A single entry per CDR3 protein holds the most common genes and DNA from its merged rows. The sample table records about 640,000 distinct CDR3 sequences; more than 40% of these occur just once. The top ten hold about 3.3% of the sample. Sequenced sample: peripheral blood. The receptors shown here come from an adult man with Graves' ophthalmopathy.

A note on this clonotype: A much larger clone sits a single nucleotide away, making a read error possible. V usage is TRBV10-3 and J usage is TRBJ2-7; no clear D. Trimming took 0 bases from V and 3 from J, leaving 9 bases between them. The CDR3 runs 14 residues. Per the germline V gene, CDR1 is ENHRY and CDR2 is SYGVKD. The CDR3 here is CAISESIAIYEQYF. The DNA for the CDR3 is TGTGCCATCAGTGAGTCGATAGCTATCTACGAGCAGTACTTC.

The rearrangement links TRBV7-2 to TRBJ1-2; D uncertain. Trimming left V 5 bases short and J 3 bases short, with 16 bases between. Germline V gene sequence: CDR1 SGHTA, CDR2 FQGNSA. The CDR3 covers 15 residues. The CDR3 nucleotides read TGTGCCAGCAGCCCTGTAAGCTATGCAGACTATGGCTACACCTTC. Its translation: CASSPVSYADYGYTF.

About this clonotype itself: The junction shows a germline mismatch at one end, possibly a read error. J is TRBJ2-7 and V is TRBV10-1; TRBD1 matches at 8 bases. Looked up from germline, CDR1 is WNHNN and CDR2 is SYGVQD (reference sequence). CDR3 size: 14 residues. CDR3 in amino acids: CASSDRGLPYKQYF. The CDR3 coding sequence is TGCGCCAGCAGTGACAGGGGGCTTCCCTACAAGCAGTACTTC.

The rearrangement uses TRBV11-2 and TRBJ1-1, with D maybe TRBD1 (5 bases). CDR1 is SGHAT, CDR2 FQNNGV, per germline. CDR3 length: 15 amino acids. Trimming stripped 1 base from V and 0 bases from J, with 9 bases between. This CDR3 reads CASSLAGEMNTEAFF. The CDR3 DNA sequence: TGTGCCAGCAGCTTAGCGGGGGAAATGAACACTGAAGCTTTCTTT.

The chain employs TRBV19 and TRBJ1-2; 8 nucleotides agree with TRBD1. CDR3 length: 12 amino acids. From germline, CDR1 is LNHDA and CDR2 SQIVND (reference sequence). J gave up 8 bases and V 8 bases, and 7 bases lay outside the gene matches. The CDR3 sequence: CASGRTGPGYTF. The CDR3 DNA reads TGTGCCAGTGGTCGGACAGGGCCGGGCTACACCTTC.

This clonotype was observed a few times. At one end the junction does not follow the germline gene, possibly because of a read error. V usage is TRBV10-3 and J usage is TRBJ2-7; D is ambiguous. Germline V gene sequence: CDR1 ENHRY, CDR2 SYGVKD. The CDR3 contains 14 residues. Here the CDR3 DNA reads TGTGCCAGCAGTTTGTGGACCGGCCAATACGAGCAGTACTTC. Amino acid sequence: CASSLWTGQYEQYF.

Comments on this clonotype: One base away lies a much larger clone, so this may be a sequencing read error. DNA of the CDR3: TGCAGTGCTAGAGCGGAAGGGCCGGAAGAGACCCAGTACTTC. Translating it yields CSARAEGPEETQYF. The chain carries TRBV20-1 and TRBJ2-5; D is unresolved. The CDR3 spans 14 residues. V lost 1 base, J lost 3 bases, and 12 bases lay in between. In germline, CDR1 is DFQATT, CDR2 SNEGSKA (reference sequence).

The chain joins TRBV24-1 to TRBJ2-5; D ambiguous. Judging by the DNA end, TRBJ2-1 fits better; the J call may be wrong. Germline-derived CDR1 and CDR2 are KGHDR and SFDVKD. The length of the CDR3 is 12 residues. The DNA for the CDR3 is TGTGCCACCAGTGATTTGTACAATGAGCAGTTCTTC. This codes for CATSDLYNEQFF.